Presented here are 3 T cell receptor beta chains from one specimen sequenced in a study of T cells in women clearing cervical HPV infection. Some clones are missing from TCRdb's copy, which holds only in-frame ones; the method was immunoSEQ multiplex PCR. The sample includes just over 20,000 clones. The specimen sequenced was blood buffy coat. The receptors originated from a woman aged 18 to 75 with a cervical HPV16 infection that either progressed to CIN3+ or cleared (not recorded which).

Note on this clone: The sequence runs out 3 residues before the end of the CDR3; the remainder is reconstructed from the germline J gene. The J gene is TRBJ2-4, the V gene TRBV15; 8 nucleotides match TRBD1. Germline lookup yields CDR1 LNHNV and CDR2 YYDKDF (reference sequence). The length of the CDR3 is 16 residues. Trimming removed 0 bases from V and 0 bases from J; junction bases left unmatched: 1. This CDR3 is CATSRDRGPAKNIQYF. The CDR3 DNA, read in part, is TGTGCCACCAGCAGAGACAGGGGGCCAGCCAAAAACATT.

In the case of this clone: The read ends 3 residues shy of where the CDR3 ends; the end is completed using the germline J gene. The chain carries TRBV6-2 or TRBV6-3 and TRBJ1-1; D is uncertain. Trimming removed 2 bases at V and 6 bases at J, with 10 bases between. This CDR3 has 13 residues. The germline V gene has CDR1 MNHEY and CDR2 SVGEGT. The CDR3 spells CASSYGFGAEAFF. The sequenced part of the CDR3 DNA is TGTGCCAGCAGTTACGGGTTCGGGGCTGAA.

Concerning this clone: Read data end 3 residues before the CDR3 end; the end is taken from the germline J gene. The V call is TRBV6-1, the J call TRBJ2-2, with 12 bases matching TRBD1. The CDR3 length is 16 residues. Germline assignment: CDR1 MNHNS and CDR2 SASEGT. The CDR3 sequence: CASSESLGTGGEKLFF. CDR3 DNA (partial): TGTGCCAGCAGTGAATCTCTTGGGACAGGGGGCGAAAAG.